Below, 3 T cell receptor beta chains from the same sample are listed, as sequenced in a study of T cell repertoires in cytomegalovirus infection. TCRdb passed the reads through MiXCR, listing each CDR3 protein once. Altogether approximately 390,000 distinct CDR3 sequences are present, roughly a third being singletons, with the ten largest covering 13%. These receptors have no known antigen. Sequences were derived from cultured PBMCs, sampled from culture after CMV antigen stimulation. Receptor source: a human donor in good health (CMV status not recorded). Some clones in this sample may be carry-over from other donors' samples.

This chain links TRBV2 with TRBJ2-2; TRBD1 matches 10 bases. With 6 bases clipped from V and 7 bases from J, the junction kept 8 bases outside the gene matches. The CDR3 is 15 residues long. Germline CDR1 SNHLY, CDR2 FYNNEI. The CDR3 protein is CASRPGQGSFGELFF. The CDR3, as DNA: TGTGCCAGCAGGCCGGGACAGGGGAGTTTCGGGGAGCTGTTTTTT.

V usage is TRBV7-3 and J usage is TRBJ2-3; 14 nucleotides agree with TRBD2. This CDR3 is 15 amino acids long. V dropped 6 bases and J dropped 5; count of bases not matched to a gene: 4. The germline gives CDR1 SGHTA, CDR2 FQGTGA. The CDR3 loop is CASRGLAGVLDTQYF. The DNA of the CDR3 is TGTGCCAGCAGGGGACTAGCGGGAGTTCTAGATACGCAGTATTTT.

CDR3 residues: CASSIVIAGGQETQYF. The CDR3 region has the DNA TGTGCCAGTAGTATAGTCATAGCGGGAGGACAAGAGACCCAGTACTTC. This chain connects TRBV19 to TRBJ2-5; 10 bases agree with TRBD2. The junction had 4 bases not matched to a gene; V was cut back by 1 base and J by 2 bases. This CDR3 contains 16 residues. Germline V gives CDR1 LNHDA, CDR2 SQIVND (reference sequence). Supplemented by reference TRBV19 and TRBJ2-5, the full variable domain reads DGGITQSPKYLFRKEGQNVTLSCEQNLNHDAMYWYRQDPGQGLRLIYYSQIVNDFQKGDIAEGYSVSREKKESFPLTVTSAQKNPTAFYLCASSIVIAGGQETQYFGPGTRLLVL.